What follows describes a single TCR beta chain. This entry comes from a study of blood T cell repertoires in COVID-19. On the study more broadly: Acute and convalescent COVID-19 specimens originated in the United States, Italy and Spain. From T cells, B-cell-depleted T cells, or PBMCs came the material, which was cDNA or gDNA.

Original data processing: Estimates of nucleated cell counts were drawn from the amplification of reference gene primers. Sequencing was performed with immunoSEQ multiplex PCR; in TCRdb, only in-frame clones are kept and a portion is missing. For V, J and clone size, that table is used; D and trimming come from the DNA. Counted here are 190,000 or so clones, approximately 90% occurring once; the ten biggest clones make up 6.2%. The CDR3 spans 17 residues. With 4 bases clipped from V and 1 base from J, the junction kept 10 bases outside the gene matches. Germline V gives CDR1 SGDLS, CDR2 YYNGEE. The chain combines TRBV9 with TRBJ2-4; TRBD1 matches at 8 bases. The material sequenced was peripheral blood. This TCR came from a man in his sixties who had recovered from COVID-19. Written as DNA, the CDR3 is TGTGCCAGCAGCCTTACACAGGGGGTTGGGGCCAAAAACATTCAGTACTTC. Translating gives CASSLTQGVGAKNIQYF.